The clone carrying this T cell receptor beta chain was seen ten or more times. What it recognizes is unknown. This entry is derived from a study of human T cells and chemical hapten exposure. Overall study findings and caveats: DPC sensitization produced no change in TCRs with frequency above 1 in 1000.

The CDR3 has 14 residues. CDR1 is GTSNPN and CDR2 is SVGIG in the germline V gene (reference sequence). V was trimmed by 0 bases and J by 7 bases, leaving 13 bases between them. MiXCR, applied by TCRdb to the RACE reads, yields one record per CDR3 protein. In the table there are over 95,000 distinct CDR3 sequences, roughly 12% of which are singletons. Indicated time point: patch test 1, 2 weeks after DPC sensitization. Treatment meaning: therapeutic diphenylcyclopropenone sensitization with weekly scalp DPC. The drawing of blood occurred before each patch test was applied. Sequencing was performed on whole blood, taken in connection with sensitization to the hapten diphenylcyclopropenone (DPC). The receptor was isolated from a woman in her thirties or forties with alopecia areata. Some clones in this sample may be carry-over from other donors' samples. The chain joins TRBV30 to TRBJ2-4; possible D gene TRBD2, 7 bases. In DNA form, the CDR3 reads TGTGCCTGGAGTGTAGGGGGGAGGGCGAACATTCAGTACTTC. Its protein is CAWSVGGRANIQYF.